The next 23 T cell receptor beta chains were all read from a single sample in a study of blood T cells in healthy people across ages. Combining a sample-barcoded 5' primer with a J-beta primer mix, a second PCR ran for 7 to 11 cycles. TCRdb re-derived calls from the 5' RACE reads in MiXCR, one entry per CDR3 protein. The profile shows about 750,000 distinct CDR3 sequences, about 48% of them singletons. Source material: blood. The receptor set was obtained from a man at least 80 years old in good health.

This chain joins TRBV6-6 and TRBJ1-1; D is ambiguous. CDR3 length: 14 amino acids. Trimming shortened V by 4 bases and J by 1 base, and 10 bases separated the two germline ends. The V gene's germline CDR1 is MNHNY and CDR2 SVGAGI (reference sequence). CDR3 loop: CASSSLTPNTEAFF. CDR3 DNA: TGTGCCAGCAGTTCCCTCACACCGAACACTGAAGCTTTCTTT.

This clonotype occurred many times. The chain has TRBV4-2 and TRBJ2-1; the match to TRBD2 covers 9 bases. After removal of 0 bases from V and 7 bases from J, the junction contained 7 bases not matched to a gene. The CDR3 spans 16 residues. Per germline, CDR1 LGHNA and CDR2 YNFKEQ. The CDR3 here is CASSQDRGRAINEQFF. The CDR3 DNA reads TGTGCCAGCAGCCAAGATCGCGGGAGGGCGATAAATGAGCAGTTCTTC.

The chain employs TRBV27 and TRBJ1-5; D ambiguous. The germline CDR1 and CDR2 sequences are MNHEY and SMNVEV (reference sequence). CDR3 length: 11 amino acids. Trimming stripped 8 bases from V and 4 bases from J, with 6 bases between. The CDR3 region is CASGGNQPQHF. Here the CDR3 DNA reads TGTGCCAGCGGAGGGAATCAGCCCCAGCATTTT.

V and J are TRBV12-3 or TRBV12-4 and TRBJ2-3, with 9 bases aligning to TRBD1. The CDR3 runs to 15 residues. Germline trimming cut 6 bases from V and 14 bases from J; bases unmatched to any gene: 18. The CDR3 DNA is TGTGCCAGCAGCCCCCCGGGACAGGGACGCAGAGACGCGTATTTT. It translates to CASSPPGQGRRDAYF.

The V gene is TRBV6-5, the J gene TRBJ2-5, with no clear D. The CDR3 is made up of 15 amino acids. V shed 5 bases and J shed 1 base, with 14 bases lying between them. Looked up from germline, CDR1 is MNHEY and CDR2 is SVGAGI. CDR3 residues: CASSLISDLQETQYF. The CDR3 DNA sequence: TGTGCCAGCAGTCTTATCAGCGATCTCCAAGAGACCCAGTACTTC.

This clonotype was picked up a small number of times. The chain couples TRBV29-1 to TRBJ2-1; no reliable D call. Germline V gene lookup returns CDR1 SQVTM and CDR2 ANQGSEA. CDR3 length: 13 residues. Between the trimmed V and J ends, which lost 5 bases and 4 bases, there was a span of 12 bases. The CDR3 spells CSVLDSSYNEQFF. The CDR3 bases are TGCAGCGTTCTCGATTCATCATACAATGAGCAGTTCTTC.

The rearrangement uses TRBV6-5 and TRBJ2-3; the match to TRBD2 covers 9 bases. The CDR3 has 14 amino acids. After removal of 4 bases from V and 14 bases from J, the junction contained 13 bases not matched to a gene. Germline V gives CDR1 MNHEY, CDR2 SVGAGI. CDR3 region: CASSSTSGHRYAYF. The CDR3 DNA reads as TGTGCCAGCAGTTCGACTAGCGGTCACAGATACGCGTATTTT.

The chain joins TRBV7-2 to TRBJ2-3; unclear D gene. CDR3 length: 13 amino acids. Trimming left V 2 bases short and J 4 bases short, with 7 bases between. The germline V gene has CDR1 SGHTA and CDR2 FQGNSA. In nucleotides, the CDR3 is TGTGCCAGCAGCTTAAGCAGCGCAGATACGCAGTATTTT. Translation: CASSLSSADTQYF.

This clonotype was seen a handful of times. The J gene is TRBJ1-1, the V gene TRBV25-1, with a tentative D call TRBD1 (5 bases). The CDR3 runs 15 residues. CDR1 is MGHDK, CDR2 SYGVNS, per germline. V gave up 1 base and J gave up 2 bases, with 11 bases separating them. The CDR3 DNA is TGTGCCAGCAGTGAATGGCCAGGGCCCAACACTGAAGCTTTCTTT. It translates to CASSEWPGPNTEAFF.

Many counts were recorded for this clonotype. The chain carries TRBV3-1 and TRBJ2-3; 11 nucleotides agree with TRBD2. Losses at the gene ends were 4 bases for V and 5 bases for J; bases not matched to a gene: 5. The V gene's germline CDR1 is LGHDT and CDR2 YNNKEL (reference sequence). CDR3 length: 15 residues. The CDR3 nucleotides are TGTGCCAGCAGCCCCCCCGGGACTAGCGGAGATACGCAGTATTTT. Residues: CASSPPGTSGDTQYF.

The rearrangement joins TRBV18 to TRBJ1-5; D may be TRBD1 (5 bases). Deletions cut 3 bases from V and 4 bases from J, with 10 bases between. The CDR3 contains 14 residues. CDR1 KGHSH and CDR2 LQKENI come from the germline V gene. CDR3 nucleotides: TGTGCCAGCTCACCCGACAGATCAAATCAGCCCCAGCATTTT. Protein: CASSPDRSNQPQHF.

This sequence joins TRBV3-1 and TRBJ2-7; 7 bases match TRBD2. V gave up 4 bases and J gave up 6 bases; unmatched junction bases: 9. CDR1 is LGHDT, CDR2 YNNKEL, per germline (reference sequence). The CDR3 runs 14 residues. The CDR3 region has the DNA TGTGCCAGCAGCCGGGCGGGGGAATCTACCGAGCAGTACTTC. Its protein product is CASSRAGESTEQYF.

Points on this clonotype: Germline is not matched at one junction end, which may reflect a read error. The genes are TRBV20-1 and TRBJ1-2; D is uncertain. The CDR3 covers 12 residues. CDR1 is DFQATT, CDR2 SNEGSKA, per germline (reference sequence). In nucleotides, the CDR3 is TGCCGTGCTAGAGATCACACAGCTGGCTACACCTTC. The encoded protein is CRARDHTAGYTF.

This clonotype was found once. The genes are TRBV7-9 and TRBJ2-7, with 9 bases fitting TRBD2. The closer fit of TRBJ2-5 to the DNA end suggests the J call may be wrong. Germline CDR1 reads SEHNR; CDR2 reads FQNEAQ (reference sequence). The CDR3 length is 14 residues. The CDR3 loop reads CASSRGTSSETQYF. CDR3 DNA sequence: TGTGCCAGCAGCCGGGGGACTAGCTCCGAGACCCAGTACTTC.

This clonotype was observed a few times. The V and J genes are TRBV7-3 and TRBJ2-3; D might be TRBD2 (6 bases). Trimming pared 6 bases from V and 4 bases from J, leaving 17 bases between. CDR3 length: 15 amino acids. Germline V gene sequence: CDR1 SGHTA, CDR2 FQGTGA. CDR3 nucleotides: TGTGCCAGCAGTAAGAGTGGCGGGACTGCAGATACGCAGTATTTT. Translation: CASSKSGGTADTQYF.

V and J are TRBV5-1 and TRBJ2-5, with D uncertain. Looked up from germline, CDR1 is SGHRS and CDR2 is YFSETQ. Trimming cost V 0 bases and J 11 bases, with 14 bases left between them. The CDR3 runs to 13 residues. The CDR3 region has the DNA TGCGCCAGCAGCTTGGGTCTGATAGGAGAGCAGTACTTC. It yields the protein CASSLGLIGEQYF.

This clonotype was recorded a few times. The V and J genes are TRBV11-2 and TRBJ2-1; 10 nucleotides align to TRBD2. V shed 5 bases and J 5 bases; nucleotides not matched to a gene: 6. This CDR3 is built from 15 residues. The germline CDR1 and CDR2 sequences are SGHAT and FQNNGV. The CDR3 loop is CASSLRLAGHNEQFF. CDR3 DNA: TGTGCCAGCAGCCTAAGACTAGCGGGCCACAATGAGCAGTTCTTC. The variable domain in full, with the rest retrieved from reference TRBV11-2 and TRBJ2-1, is EAGVAQSPRYKIIEKRQSVAFWCNPISGHATLYWYQQILGQGPKLLIQFQNNGVVDDSQLPKDRFSAERLKGVDSTLKIQPAKLEDSAVYLCASSLRLAGHNEQFFGPGTRLTVL.

This clonotype showed up just once. This rearrangement joins TRBV16 to TRBJ2-7, with 9 bases lining up with TRBD1. Near its end, the DNA agrees better with TRBJ2-4, so the J call may be wrong. CDR3 length: 14 residues. Germline V CDR1 and CDR2: KGHSY, FQNENV. CDR3 sequence (DNA): TGTGCCAGCAGCCTCGACAGGGGGTTTGGCATTCAGTACTTC. As protein: CASSLDRGFGIQYF.

The J gene is TRBJ2-3, the V gene TRBV11-2; 11 bases are a match to TRBD1. The CDR3 spans 17 residues. The ends lost 3 bases at V and 1 base at J; junction bases unmatched: 6. Germline lookup yields CDR1 SGHAT and CDR2 FQNNGV. Here the CDR3 DNA reads TGTGCCAGCAGCTTGGGGACAGGGGGTAGGGGCACAGATACGCAGTATTTT. Its protein is CASSLGTGGRGTDTQYF.

This clonotype was detected a few times. The gene calls are TRBV29-1 and TRBJ2-1; 7 positions agree with TRBD2. The CDR3 consists of 15 residues. CDR1 SQVTM and CDR2 ANQGSEA come from the germline V gene. V gave up 7 bases and J gave up 6 bases; unmatched junction bases: 15. CDR3 amino acids: CSALPPGLLGNEQFF. The CDR3 DNA reads as TGCAGCGCCCTCCCCCCGGGACTATTAGGCAATGAGCAGTTCTTC.

The gene calls are TRBV6-1 and TRBJ1-1; TRBD1 is a possible D gene (5 bases). The CDR3 loop spans 15 amino acids. V lost 3 bases and J 3 bases, leaving 14 bases between the germline ends. The germline V gene has CDR1 MNHNS and CDR2 SASEGT. The CDR3 is CASSEQGTGYTEAFF. CDR3 in DNA: TGTGCCAGCAGTGAGCAGGGAACGGGGTACACTGAAGCTTTCTTT.

This clonotype was seen only a few times. This chain connects TRBV7-2 to TRBJ2-7; D remains unclear. Trimming left V 1 base short and J 5 bases short, with 9 bases between. CDR3 length: 13 amino acids. In germline, CDR1 is SGHTA, CDR2 FQGNSA. As DNA, the CDR3 is TGTGCCAGCAGCTTAGGGCCTCGGAACGAGCAGTACTTC. It codes for CASSLGPRNEQYF.

This rearrangement joins TRBV12-3 or TRBV12-4 to TRBJ2-1; D is unresolved. Trimming took 6 bases from V and 4 from J, leaving 10 bases between them. The CDR3 totals 13 residues. This CDR3 is CASRASLYNEQFF. The CDR3 nucleotides read TGTGCCAGCAGGGCATCGCTTTACAATGAGCAGTTCTTC.